One TCR beta chain is described in this entry. One entry per CDR3 protein results from TCRdb running MiXCR on the 5' RACE reads. The sample holds some 68,000 distinct CDR3 sequences, approximately 15% seen once. This sample was taken from a study of T-cell memory formation after mild COVID-19. This clonotype was obtained from an adult woman who had mild COVID-19 (a few samples of this study predate the infection). Cell type and time point are not known. The specimen was PBMCs or a T cell subset sorted from them (not recorded which).

The CDR3 loop is CASSFSGQGQLAAPVEQYF. DNA for the CDR3: TGTGCCAGCAGTTTCTCCGGACAGGGCCAGCTAGCGGCCCCTGTCGAGCAGTACTTC. V usage is TRBV27 and J usage is TRBJ2-7; D is perhaps TRBD1 (8 bases). The CDR3 runs 19 residues. V was cut by 3 bases and J by 6 bases, with 30 bases left in between. CDR1 is MNHEY, CDR2 SMNVEV, per germline (reference sequence).